The 6 T cell receptor beta chains below all came from one sample that was sequenced in a study of PD-1 blockade in classical Hodgkin lymphoma (dated by TCRdb to 2018 to 2021). The intended sense of this specimen's time point label: cycle 2 day 1 (C2D1) of nivolumab. All trial patients had relapsed after autologous stem cell transplantation, with cohorts A, B and C differing in prior brentuximab vedotin exposure. The library came from the immunoSEQ multiplex PCR assay. What TCRdb holds here is the immuneACCESS table cut down to in-frame rearrangements. Part of the clones is not present; checked against another copy, under half of the missing clones reflect an unresolved V gene, and the others are unexplained. The sample table shows roughly 20,000 clones, and 86% are seen once. The ten largest clones add up to over 10% of the sample. The material was peripheral blood mononuclear cells (PBMCs), obtained before the second cycle of nivolumab. The source of these receptors is a human donor with classical Hodgkin lymphoma.

The V call is TRBV7-6, the J call TRBJ1-1, with D possibly being TRBD1 (5 bases). Germline assignment: CDR1 SGHVS and CDR2 FNYEAQ. The CDR3 runs to 16 residues. V lost 5 bases to trimming and J lost 2 bases, with 18 bases between them. DNA of the CDR3: TGTGCCAGCAGCCCTACCGGGACTTCGTTCAACACTGAAGCTTTCTTT. Translating it yields CASSPTGTSFNTEAFF.

The V call is TRBV10-3, the J call TRBJ2-3; the D is unclear. Per germline, CDR1 ENHRY and CDR2 SYGVKD. The CDR3 covers 16 residues. V dropped 4 bases and J dropped 0 bases, with 14 bases sitting between them. The CDR3 loop reads CAISVLGGSSTDTQYF. DNA of the CDR3: TGTGCCATCAGTGTTTTAGGTGGCAGCAGCACAGATACGCAGTATTTT.

V gene TRBV2 combines with J gene TRBJ1-6; D gene unclear. V lost 4 bases and J lost 5, with 15 bases in between. The CDR3 runs to 16 residues. Germline V gene sequence: CDR1 SNHLY, CDR2 FYNNEI. The CDR3 sequence is CASSGPSGSNNSPLHF. DNA for the CDR3: TGTGCCAGCAGTGGCCCCAGCGGATCTAATAATTCACCCCTCCACTTT.

The chain uses TRBV18 and TRBJ2-1; D unclear. Between the trimmed V and J ends, which lost 3 bases and 4 bases, there was a span of 7 bases. Germline assignment: CDR1 KGHSH and CDR2 LQKENI. The CDR3 is made up of 13 amino acids. CDR3 sequence: CASSPPVYNEQFF. As DNA, the CDR3 is TGTGCCAGCTCACCTCCCGTTTACAATGAGCAGTTCTTC.

The chain recombines TRBV27 with TRBJ2-5; 10 bases match TRBD2. CDR3 length: 13 amino acids. V lost 7 bases, J lost 4 bases, and 3 bases stayed unmatched. Germline-derived CDR1 and CDR2 are MNHEY and SMNVEV (reference sequence). The CDR3 sequence: CASKASGRETQYF. CDR3 bases: TGTGCCAGCAAGGCTAGCGGGAGAGAGACCCAGTACTTC.

This rearrangement joins TRBV5-1 to TRBJ2-2; 10 nucleotides match TRBD1. Trimming removed 6 bases from V and 7 bases from J; junction bases left unmatched: 9. Germline V CDR1 and CDR2: SGHRS, YFSETQ. This CDR3 has 15 amino acids. The CDR3 sequence is CASTEGTGAGGELFF. The CDR3 nucleotides are TGCGCCAGCACCGAGGGGACAGGGGCCGGCGGGGAGCTGTTTTTT.